A selection of T cell receptor beta chains follows, all from one sample in a study of blood T cell repertoires in COVID-19. Clones were sequenced by immunoSEQ multiplex PCR, and TCRdb holds only the in-frame ones, with some missing. This table has some 220,000 clones, about 84% appearing once. Sequencing input: peripheral blood. All receptors derive from a human donor in a cohort sampled during active COVID-19. Both conserved end residues are part of each CDR3. A D gene is named only where the DNA matches it firmly. Some rows have no size entry. The others give once, few or many, or a class for an expanded clone.

V gene	CDR3 length	J gene	D gene	clone size	CDR3 protein	CDR3 DNA
TRBV9	17	TRBJ2-1	TRBD1	once	CASSVVRGTGGAGEQFF	TGTGCCAGCAGCGTAGTTCGCGGGACAGGGGGAGCAGGTGAGCAGTTCTTC
TRBV27	15	TRBJ1-2	TRBD1	NA	CASSSLEGGKNGYTF	TGTGCCAGCAGTTCCTTGGAAGGGGGCAAAAACGGCTACACCTTC
TRBV5-1	16	TRBJ1-1	NA	once	CASSLDGIGTTPEAFF	TGCGCCAGCAGCTTGGATGGTATAGGGACAACCCCGGAAGCTTTCTTT
TRBV7-9	14	TRBJ2-2	TRBD2	NA	CASSWTSGTGELFF	TGTGCCAGCAGCTGGACTAGCGGAACCGGGGAGCTGTTTTTT
TRBV5-1	14	TRBJ1-4	NA	few	CARRREPINEKLFF	TGCGCCAGACGTCGCGAGCCCATAAATGAAAAACTGTTTTTT
TRBV10-1	13	TRBJ1-1	NA	NA	CASSGRGNTEAFF	TGCGCCAGCAGTGGCAGGGGGAACACTGAAGCTTTCTTT
TRBV10-1	18	TRBJ1-5	NA	NA	CASSAGRAGSRCVQPQHF	TGCGCCAGCAGTGCCGGGAGGGCAGGATCAAGGTGTGTTCAGCCCCAGCATTTT
TRBV11-2	15	TRBJ2-1	NA	few	CASSSPGYFYNEQFF	TGTGCCAGCAGCTCCCCGGGGTACTTCTACAATGAGCAGTTCTTC
TRBV6-2/TRBV6-3	16	TRBJ2-3	NA	once	CASSYSLARSTDTQYF	TGTGCCAGCAGTTACTCTCTCGCGAGAAGCACAGATACGCAGTATTTT
TRBV7-2	14	TRBJ1-5	NA	NA	CASAGHPSNQPQHF	TGTGCCTCGGCGGGCCACCCTAGCAATCAGCCCCAGCATTTT
TRBV24-1	16	TRBJ2-2	NA	NA	CATSGWTAPNTGELFF	TGTGCCACCAGTGGGTGGACAGCGCCGAACACCGGGGAGCTGTTTTTT
TRBV6-2/TRBV6-3	16	TRBJ1-6	TRBD1	NA	CASSYSTGPAGSPLHF	TGTGCCAGCAGTTACTCGACAGGGCCCGCAGGGTCACCCCTCCACTTT
TRBV7-6	15	TRBJ1-5	TRBD1	NA	CASSARTGSNQPQHF	TGTGCCAGCAGCGCCAGGACAGGGAGCAATCAGCCCCAGCATTTT
TRBV11-2	20	TRBJ2-7	TRBD2	NA	CASSLEAPRWSGGLGYEQYF	TGTGCCAGCAGCTTAGAGGCCCCTAGGTGGAGCGGGGGCCTGGGCTACGAGCAGTACTTC
TRBV21-1	15	TRBJ2-1	NA	once	CASSIPIREYNEQFF	TGTGCCAGCAGTATACCTATTAGGGAGTACAATGAGCAGTTCTTC
TRBV6-5	13	TRBJ1-6	TRBD1	NA	CAIRGGNNSPLHF	TGTGCCATCAGGGGGGGGAATAATTCACCCCTCCACTTT
TRBV5-6	16	TRBJ1-2	TRBD1	NA	CASSRDRGRIGYGYTF	TGTGCCAGCAGCCGGGACAGGGGGCGAATAGGGTATGGCTACACCTTC
TRBV19	12	TRBJ2-5	TRBD1	NA	CASSMDRETQYF	TGTGCCAGTAGTATGGACAGGGAGACCCAGTACTTC
TRBV6-5	13	TRBJ1-1	NA	NA	CASNSQRNTEAFF	TGTGCCAGCAACAGCCAGAGGAACACTGAAGCTTTCTTT
TRBV11-1	11	TRBJ2-7	NA	NA	CASSLGSEQYF	TGTGCCAGCAGCTTGGGCTCCGAGCAGTACTTC
TRBV19	15	TRBJ1-5	NA	NA	CASRETGLSNQPQHF	TGTGCCAGTAGGGAGACAGGCCTTAGCAATCAGCCCCAGCATTTT
TRBV6-5	12	TRBJ2-5	NA	NA	CASGRVRETQYF	TGTGCCAGCGGCAGGGTCCGAGAGACCCAGTACTTC
TRBV13	11	TRBJ2-3	NA	NA	CASSLEQAQYF	TGTGCCAGCAGCTTAGAGCAGGCCCAGTATTTT
TRBV6-5	12	TRBJ2-5	TRBD1	NA	CASTGQGRAQYF	TGTGCCAGCACGGGACAGGGTCGGGCCCAGTACTTC
TRBV9	16	TRBJ2-2	NA	many	CASSVEPQAQTGELFF	TGTGCCAGCAGCGTAGAGCCCCAAGCTCAAACCGGGGAGCTGTTTTTT
TRBV12-3/TRBV12-4	13	TRBJ2-1	TRBD2	NA	CASRWEGSNEQFF	TGTGCCAGCAGGTGGGAGGGATCGAATGAGCAGTTCTTC
TRBV4-2	17	TRBJ2-7	NA	NA	CASSQETGDESSYEQYF	TGTGCCAGCAGCCAAGAAACGGGGGACGAGAGCTCCTACGAGCAGTACTTC
TRBV7-6	15	TRBJ1-5	TRBD1	NA	CASSLEDRDGQPQHF	TGTGCCAGCAGCTTAGAAGACAGGGATGGACAGCCCCAGCATTTT
TRBV18	17	TRBJ1-4	NA	once	CASSRKGTPATNEKLFF	TGTGCCAGCTCACGAAAAGGGACACCTGCAACTAATGAAAAACTGTTTTTT
TRBV4-1	18	TRBJ2-5	TRBD2	NA	CASSQDAGTSGRGETQYF	TGCGCCAGCAGCCAAGATGCCGGGACTAGCGGAAGGGGGGAGACCCAGTACTTC
TRBV29-1	13	TRBJ2-7	NA	NA	CSVELHLSGEQYF	TGCAGCGTTGAGCTACACCTGTCAGGCGAGCAGTACTTC
TRBV7-9	16	TRBJ2-5	NA	NA	CASSLTIAIETGTQYF	TGTGCCAGCAGCCTTACTATTGCTATTGAGACCGGGACCCAGTACTTC
TRBV6-5	14	TRBJ2-7	TRBD2	NA	CASFLTSGSYEQYF	TGTGCCAGCTTTCTGACTAGCGGTTCCTACGAGCAGTACTTC
TRBV4-2	17	TRBJ2-1	TRBD2	NA	CASSRDGRSGAYNEQFF	TGTGCCAGCAGCCGAGACGGCCGTAGCGGGGCTTACAATGAGCAGTTCTTC
TRBV4-3	15	TRBJ1-5	TRBD1	NA	CASSQGQGRNQPQHF	TGCGCCAGCAGCCAGGGACAGGGTCGTAATCAGCCCCAGCATTTT
TRBV27	15	TRBJ1-5	NA	NA	CASPSLREWNQPQHF	TGTGCCAGCCCCTCCCTCAGGGAATGGAATCAGCCCCAGCATTTT
TRBV5-1	18	TRBJ2-6	NA	few	CASSLDGNEGSGANVLTF	TGCGCCAGCAGCTTGGATGGTAACGAGGGCTCTGGGGCCAACGTCCTGACTTTC
TRBV6-6	13	TRBJ2-7	NA	NA	CASTREIPYEQYF	TGTGCCAGCACGAGGGAGATACCGTACGAGCAGTACTTC
TRBV7-6	15	TRBJ2-5	TRBD2	once	CASSLQWGGSETQYF	TGTGCCAGCAGCCTCCAGTGGGGCGGGAGCGAGACCCAGTACTTC
TRBV4-2	17	TRBJ2-7	TRBD1	NA	CASSRDPTGGRGYEQYF	TGTGCCAGCAGCCGAGACCCGACAGGGGGCAGGGGTTACGAGCAGTACTTC
TRBV7-8	16	TRBJ1-2	TRBD1	few	CASSPAGGSTGGGYTF	TGTGCCAGCAGCCCAGCAGGGGGTTCGACTGGGGGTGGCTACACCTTC
TRBV19	13	TRBJ1-5	NA	NA	CASRSVGAQPQHF	TGTGCCAGTCGGAGTGTGGGGGCTCAGCCCCAGCATTTT
TRBV5-1	15	TRBJ2-1	NA	NA	CASSPDSSSYNEQFF	TGCGCCAGCAGTCCGGACTCGAGCTCCTACAATGAGCAGTTCTTC
TRBV13	14	TRBJ2-2	NA	NA	CASSLGLANGELFF	TGTGCCAGCAGCTTAGGGCTAGCAAACGGGGAGCTGTTTTTT
TRBV28	14	TRBJ1-4	NA	once	CASSLGRAGEKLFF	TGTGCCAGCAGTTTGGGCAGGGCTGGGGAAAAACTGTTTTTT
TRBV27	18	TRBJ1-1	NA	once	CASSPARHRVGGGTEAFF	TGTGCCAGCAGCCCCGCCCGACACCGAGTTGGAGGAGGCACTGAAGCTTTCTTT
TRBV7-2	16	TRBJ2-1	TRBD2	NA	CASSLAGGGDYNEQFF	TGTGCCAGCAGCTTAGCTGGCGGGGGAGATTACAATGAGCAGTTCTTC
TRBV28	15	TRBJ2-6	NA	NA	CASTNRGAGANVLTF	TGTGCCAGCACCAACCGGGGAGCTGGGGCCAACGTCCTGACTTTC
TRBV30	11	TRBJ2-5	NA	NA	CAWSVLETQYF	TGTGCCTGGAGTGTACTGGAGACCCAGTACTTC
TRBV3-1/TRBV3-2	13	TRBJ2-3	NA	NA	CASSQGQRQTQYF	TGTGCCAGCAGCCAAGGTCAGCGCCAGACGCAGTATTTT
TRBV6-5	14	TRBJ1-4	NA	NA	CASIQTDLREKLFF	TGTGCCAGCATCCAGACAGACCTAAGGGAAAAACTGTTTTTT
TRBV28	13	TRBJ2-5	NA	NA	CASSWEYQETQYF	TGTGCCAGCAGTTGGGAGTACCAAGAGACCCAGTACTTC
TRBV5-1	15	TRBJ2-3	TRBD2	NA	CASTTGTSGADTQYF	TGCGCCAGCACCACCGGGACTAGCGGGGCAGATACGCAGTATTTT
TRBV28	13	TRBJ2-6	NA	NA	CASSLNPTGVLTF	TGTGCCAGCAGTTTAAATCCCACCGGGGTCCTGACTTTC
TRBV7-2	13	TRBJ1-6	TRBD1	NA	CASSTGGASPLHF	TGTGCCAGCAGCACAGGGGGCGCTTCACCCCTCCACTTT
TRBV19	15	TRBJ2-7	NA	NA	CASSIGGRVTYEQYF	TGTGCCAGTAGTATAGGGGGCAGGGTAACCTACGAGCAGTACTTC
TRBV5-4	15	TRBJ2-7	NA	NA	CASSLAFSGAHEQYF	TGTGCCAGCAGCTTGGCGTTTAGCGGCGCCCACGAGCAGTACTTC